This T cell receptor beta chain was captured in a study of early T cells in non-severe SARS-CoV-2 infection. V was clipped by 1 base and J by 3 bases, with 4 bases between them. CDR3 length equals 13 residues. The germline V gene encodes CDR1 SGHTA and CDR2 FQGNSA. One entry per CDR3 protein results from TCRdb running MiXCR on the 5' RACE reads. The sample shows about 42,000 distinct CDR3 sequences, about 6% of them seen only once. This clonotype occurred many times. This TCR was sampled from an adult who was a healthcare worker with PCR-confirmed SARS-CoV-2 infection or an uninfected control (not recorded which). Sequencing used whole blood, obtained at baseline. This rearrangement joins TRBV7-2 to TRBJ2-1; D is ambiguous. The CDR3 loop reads CASSLENYNEQFF. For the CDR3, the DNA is TGTGCCAGCAGCTTAGAAAACTACAATGAGCAGTTCTTC.